These T cell receptor beta chains were read from a single sample in a study of response to subunit inactivated influenza vaccine. TCRdb processed the RT-PCR reads anew with MiXCR; each CDR3 protein has one entry. The sample contains about half a million distinct CDR3 sequences, around 25% of which appear only once. The starting material was CD4+ T cells sorted from PBMCs, obtained approximately 5 days after vaccination. The receptors were gathered from a man between 50 and 59 years old who received an inactivated influenza vaccine. Each CDR3 is given with its conserved first and last residue. Fields, in order: clone size, D gene, V gene, J gene, CDR3 DNA, CDR3 protein. A D gene is named only where the DNA matches it firmly. Expanded clones get a size class; other rows say once, few or many, or leave the size out.

-	-	TRBV20-1	TRBJ1-6	TGCAGTGCTAGAGATAGAGGGAGGACTTATAATTCACCCCTCCACTTT	CSARDRGRTYNSPLHF
-	-	TRBV5-1	TRBJ1-4	TGCGCCAGCAGCTCCGAGCCGGCAACTAATGAAAAACTGTTTTTT	CASSSEPATNEKLFF
-	-	TRBV29-1	TRBJ2-2	TGCAGCGTAAAAGCGGGACATTCGAACACCGGGGAGCTGTTTTTT	CSVKAGHSNTGELFF
-	-	TRBV18	TRBJ1-5	TGTGCCAGCTCACCAAGTGAAACGGGGAGTCAGCCCCAGCATTTT	CASSPSETGSQPQHF
-	-	TRBV30	TRBJ2-7	TGTGCCTGGAAACCAGGTGGGAGCTACGAGCAGTACTTC	CAWKPGGSYEQYF
few	-	TRBV2	TRBJ2-5	TGTGCCAGTCGGACAGATCAAGAGACCCAGTACTTC	CASRTDQETQYF
few	-	TRBV10-3	TRBJ2-1	TGTGCCATCAGTGAGTCGTATTTCGGGGTTGTGGACAATGAGCAGTTCTTC	CAISESYFGVVDNEQFF
-	-	TRBV4-3	TRBJ2-1	TGCGCCAGCAGCCAAGGGGCTCTGGACTACTACAATGAGCAGTTCTTC	CASSQGALDYYNEQFF
-	-	TRBV12-3/TRBV12-4	TRBJ2-2	TGTGCCAGCAGAGACAACAGGGAGTTCACCGGGGAGCTGTTTTTT	CASRDNREFTGELFF
-	-	TRBV11-2	TRBJ2-7	TGTGCCAGCAGGCCCTATCGGGACAACTCCTACGAGCAGTACTTC	CASRPYRDNSYEQYF
few	-	TRBV11-2	TRBJ1-6	TGTGCCAGCAGCTACGCCTCGGACGGGGCGGGTTCACCCCTCCACTTT	CASSYASDGAGSPLHF
-	TRBD1	TRBV12-3/TRBV12-4	TRBJ1-1	TGTGCCAGCAGTCCAGGACAGGGGAGGGGGAACACTGAAGCTTTCTTT	CASSPGQGRGNTEAFF
-	-	TRBV7-9	TRBJ1-4	TGTGCCAGCAGCCTGAGCCAGGGAAGAGTCGAAAAACTGTTTTTT	CASSLSQGRVEKLFF
-	-	TRBV12-3/TRBV12-4	TRBJ2-5	TGTGCCAGCAGTTCCACTAGCAAAGAGACCCAGTACTTC	CASSSTSKETQYF
-	TRBD1	TRBV11-2	TRBJ2-7	TGTGCCAGCAGCCCCTCGACAGGGGACGAGCAGTACTTC	CASSPSTGDEQYF
-	-	TRBV7-2	TRBJ2-1	TGTGCCAGCAGCTTCAAGTGGACAGACGGCTACAATGAGCAGTTCTTC	CASSFKWTDGYNEQFF
few	TRBD2	TRBV7-8	TRBJ2-5	TGTGCCAGCAGCTTCTCGACTAGCGGGGGGGCCAATATTAAGGAGACCCAGTACTTC	CASSFSTSGGANIKETQYF
-	-	TRBV27	TRBJ2-6	TGTGCCAGCAGTTTATCCCGTCCCCCGATCTTTGGGGCCAACGTCCTGACTTTC	CASSLSRPPIFGANVLTF
-	TRBD1	TRBV3-1	TRBJ2-5	TGTGCCAGCAGCCAGCAGGGGGCGCTGCCAGAGACCCAGTACTTC	CASSQQGALPETQYF
few	-	TRBV3-1	TRBJ1-6	TGTGCCAGCAGCGAGACCGGGAAGGATTCACCCCTCCACTTT	CASSETGKDSPLHF
-	-	TRBV7-9	TRBJ2-5	TGTGCCAGCAGCAGAGGGGACGGGCTCCAAGAGACCCAGTACTTC	CASSRGDGLQETQYF
-	-	TRBV20-1	TRBJ2-7	TGCAGTGCTCTTACTAGCTACGAGCAGTACTTC	CSALTSYEQYF
few	-	TRBV7-9	TRBJ2-7	TGTGCCAGCAGTCCACAACAGGGAAATGAGCAGTACTTC	CASSPQQGNEQYF
-	TRBD2	TRBV10-3	TRBJ2-7	TGTGCCATCAGCCGGACTAGCGGGAGCACTGTTTACGAGCAGTACTTC	CAISRTSGSTVYEQYF
many	-	TRBV28	TRBJ1-2	TGTGCCAGCAGTTTCTTAGGTTATGGCTACACCTTC	CASSFLGYGYTF
-	TRBD1	TRBV29-1	TRBJ2-1	TGCAGCGTTGGGGGGACAGTCAATGAGCAGTTCTTC	CSVGGTVNEQFF
-	-	TRBV6-5	TRBJ2-7	TGTGCCAGCAGTTACACTTCGGGTACGGGCGAGCAGTACTTC	CASSYTSGTGEQYF
-	TRBD1	TRBV5-1	TRBJ1-4	TGCGCCAGCAGCTGGGGGACAGGGCGGGACGAAAAACTGTTTTTT	CASSWGTGRDEKLFF
few	TRBD1	TRBV20-1	TRBJ2-5	TGCAGTGCTAGAGGGGGACAGCTTGGGACCCAGTACTTC	CSARGGQLGTQYF
many	-	TRBV9	TRBJ2-1	TGTGCCAGCAGCGCCGGGACTGGATACAATGAGCAGTTCTTC	CASSAGTGYNEQFF
-	TRBD1	TRBV5-1	TRBJ2-3	TGCGCCAGCAGCCCGACAGGGCCCAGGGGAGATACGCAGTATTTT	CASSPTGPRGDTQYF